This T cell receptor (beta chain) was profiled in a study of blood T cell repertoires in COVID-19. Across the study: Donors in the United States, Italy and Spain gave samples during acute or convalescent COVID-19. In each case, the material was cDNA or gDNA derived from T cells, B-cell-depleted T cells, or PBMCs.

Ages ranged from roughly 18 to 100 years, with residence in around 24 US areas. Profiling relied on immunoSEQ multiplex PCR, and the TCRdb table lists in-frame clones only, not all of them. The top ten clones hold approximately 4% of a sample with approximately 250,000 clones, 75% to 90% of them seen once. This CDR3 has 16 amino acids. CDR1 and CDR2 (germline): SGHRS, YFSETQ. V shed 0 bases and J 3 bases; nucleotides not matched to a gene: 7. This receptor was identified in a woman in her thirties with acute COVID-19. Sequenced: PBMCs or T cells enriched from blood (not recorded which). This chain uses TRBV5-1 with TRBJ2-7; 9 bases are shared with TRBD2. The DNA of the CDR3 is TGCGCCAGCAGCTTGGATATTGCGGGAGGGCTCTACGAGCAGTACTTC. Protein: CASSLDIAGGLYEQYF.